This T cell receptor (beta chain) is drawn from a study of human T cells and chemical hapten exposure. Between the trimmed V and J ends, which lost 1 base and 3 bases, there was a span of 13 bases. CDR3 length equals 15 residues. Germline assignment: CDR1 SGHRS and CDR2 YFSETQ. Time point indicated: patch test 3, about 24 weeks after DPC sensitization. The treatment here: therapeutic diphenylcyclopropenone sensitization with weekly scalp DPC. Each donor was an alopecia patient between 18 and 70 years of age who qualified for DPC. The study's library attached unique molecular identifiers to single cDNA molecules. MiXCR was run by TCRdb on the RACE reads, yielding one entry per CDR3 protein. The sample contains approximately 110,000 distinct CDR3 sequences, less than 45% of which appear only once. This clonotype has a handful of counts.

The chain joins TRBV5-1 to TRBJ1-2; D not resolved. The sequence derives from a man in his forties with alopecia areata. Some clones in this sample may be carry-over from other donors' samples. Sequences were derived from whole blood, sampled in connection with sensitization to the hapten diphenylcyclopropenone (DPC). The CDR3 sequence: CASSLKEGSDYGYTF. The DNA for the CDR3 is TGCGCCAGCAGCTTGAAGGAGGGTAGTGACTATGGCTACACCTTC.